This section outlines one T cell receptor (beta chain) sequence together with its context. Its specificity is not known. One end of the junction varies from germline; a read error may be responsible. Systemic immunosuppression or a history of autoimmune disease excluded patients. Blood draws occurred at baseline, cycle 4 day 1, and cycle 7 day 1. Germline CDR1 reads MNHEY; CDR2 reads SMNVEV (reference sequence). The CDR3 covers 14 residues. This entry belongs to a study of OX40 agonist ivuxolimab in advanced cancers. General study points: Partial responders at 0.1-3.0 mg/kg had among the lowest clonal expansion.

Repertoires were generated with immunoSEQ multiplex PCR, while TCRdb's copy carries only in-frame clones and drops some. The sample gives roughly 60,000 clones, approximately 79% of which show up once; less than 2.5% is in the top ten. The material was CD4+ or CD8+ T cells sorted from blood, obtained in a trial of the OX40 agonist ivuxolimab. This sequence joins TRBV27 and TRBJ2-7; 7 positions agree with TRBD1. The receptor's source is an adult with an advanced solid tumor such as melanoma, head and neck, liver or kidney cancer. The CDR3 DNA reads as TGTGCCAGCAGTAGGACCAGGGGGTCCTTCGAGCAGTACTTC. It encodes CASSRTRGSFEQYF.